The next 3 T cell receptor beta chains were all read from a single sample in a study of patients and donors after allogeneic stem cell transplantation. MiXCR, applied by TCRdb to the RT-PCR reads, yields one record per CDR3 protein. The sample consists of 84,000 or so distinct CDR3 sequences, roughly 50% of them appearing once. Sequencing was performed on blood, either unsorted or a sorted T cell fraction (not recorded which). Receptors were obtained from a human donor who was either an allogeneic HSCT recipient or a stem cell or donor lymphocyte infusion donor (not recorded which). It is not recorded whose cells these are; they may come from a transplant donor.

This clonotype came up a few times. The V call is TRBV12-3 or TRBV12-4, the J call TRBJ1-1; D unresolved. Trimming pared 8 bases from V and 4 bases from J, leaving 14 bases between. The CDR3 covers 13 residues. This CDR3 is CASSTTVGTEAFF. The CDR3 DNA reads as TGTGCCAGCTCAACCACGGTCGGCACTGAAGCTTTCTTT.

This clonotype appeared a single time. V is TRBV20-1 and J is TRBJ1-5, with TRBD1 as a possible D gene (6 bases). V was pared by 6 bases and J by 1 base, with 13 bases between. This CDR3 has 14 residues. Germline V gene lookup returns CDR1 DFQATT and CDR2 SNEGSKA (reference sequence). This CDR3 reads CSALVGQSNQPQHF. In DNA form, the CDR3 reads TGCAGTGCGCTAGTCGGACAGAGCAATCAGCCCCAGCATTTT.

The chain uses TRBV9 and TRBJ2-2; perhaps TRBD2 as D (6 bases). Germline CDR1 and CDR2: SGDLS and YYNGEE. The ends were cut back, 3 bases at V and 4 bases at J, with 13 bases in the middle. This CDR3 is 15 amino acids long. The CDR3 loop reads CASSAGGDITGELFF. The DNA for the CDR3 is TGTGCCAGCAGCGCCGGGGGTGACATCACCGGGGAGCTGTTTTTT.